Listed below are T cell receptor beta chains from one sample, sequenced in a study of T cell clonotyping in hematopoietic cell transplantation. TCRdb keeps only in-frame clones here, not all; method: immunoSEQ multiplex PCR. The data hold under 45,000 clones, with 95% observed a single time. Sequences were derived from peripheral blood mononuclear cells, sampled before stem cell transplant. The receptors originated from a man in his forties with chronic myeloid leukemia. Some clones in this sample may be carry-over from other donors' samples. Each CDR3 is given with its conserved first and last residue. The D gene is left open where the match is weak. Not all rows give a size; the values are once, few, many and, for expanded clones, a class.

>NA|TRBV4-1|TRBJ2-1|NA
TGCGCCAGCAGCCAGGCGGGGTCGTACAATGAGCAGTTCTTC
CASSQAGSYNEQFF
>NA|TRBV5-1|TRBJ1-4|NA
TGCGCCAGCACCTTACTCCCAGCCGGATCAACTAATGAAAAACTGTTTTTT
CASTLLPAGSTNEKLFF
>NA|TRBV6-1|TRBJ1-2|NA
TGTGCCAGCAGTGAACTTGCTTCCCTCGGCTACACCTTC
CASSELASLGYTF
>NA|TRBV2|TRBJ1-1|TRBD1
TGTGCCAGCAGTGAAAGGGGGCCGAACACTGAAGCTTTCTTT
CASSERGPNTEAFF
>NA|TRBV20-1|TRBJ1-2|NA
TGCAGTGCAGGACTGAACTATGGCTACACCTTC
CSAGLNYGYTF
>NA|TRBV7-8|TRBJ2-3|NA
TGTGCCAGCAGCCCCCGAGGGGGGCTTAGCACAGATACGCAGTATTTT
CASSPRGGLSTDTQYF
>NA|TRBV25-1|TRBJ2-5|TRBD2
TGTGCCAGCAGTGAATTGCGGGGGGTGGGGGAGACCCAGTACTTC
CASSELRGVGETQYF
>NA|TRBV11-2|TRBJ1-2|NA
TGTGCCAGCAGGGACCTGATCTCACGTAATGGCTACACCTTC
CASRDLISRNGYTF
>NA|TRBV10-1|TRBJ1-5|NA
TGCGCCAGTCCTGGGGGAGTGGGTCAGCCCCAGCATTTT
CASPGGVGQPQHF
>NA|TRBV7-2|TRBJ2-7|TRBD1
TGTGCCAGCAGCTTACCTAGCGGGACAGGGGGCTACGAGCAGTACTTC
CASSLPSGTGGYEQYF
>NA|TRBV7-3|TRBJ2-2|TRBD1
TGTGCCAGCAGTCCTGGGACAGGGAATCCCGGGGAGCTGTTTTTT
CASSPGTGNPGELFF
>NA|TRBV7-7|TRBJ2-3|TRBD2
TGTGCTAGCAGCTTAGGGCTTAGCGGGACAGATACGCAGTATTTT
CASSLGLSGTDTQYF
>NA|TRBV6-1|TRBJ2-5|TRBD2
TGTGCCAGCAGTTCACTCGCGGGGGGGGAGACCCAGTACTTC
CASSSLAGGETQYF
>once|TRBV9|TRBJ1-2|NA
TGTGCCAGCAGCGTAGGGCTCGCAACCTATGGCTACACCTTC
CASSVGLATYGYTF
>NA|TRBV30|TRBJ1-5|TRBD1
TGTGCCTGGAGTGTAGAGGGGGCGAGTGGCAATCAGCCCCAGCATTTT
CAWSVEGASGNQPQHF
>NA|TRBV19|TRBJ1-5|TRBD1
TGTGCCAGTAGTGGAACAGGGGGCAATCAGCCCCAGCATTTT
CASSGTGGNQPQHF